This T cell receptor beta chain was recorded in a study of blood T cell repertoires in COVID-19. In the study overall: From T cells, B-cell-depleted T cells, or PBMCs came the material, which was cDNA or gDNA.

This CDR3 has 15 amino acids. Germline-derived CDR1 and CDR2 are SGHNT and YYREEE (reference sequence). V lost 4 bases to trimming and J lost 5 bases; unmatched junction nucleotides: 10. The data were produced by immunoSEQ multiplex PCR, yet TCRdb's version contains in-frame clones alone and is incomplete. The sample records about 250,000 clones, 88% being singletons. The chain recombines TRBV5-4 with TRBJ2-5; TRBD1 agrees at 8 bases. The origin of this receptor is an older man with acute or convalescent COVID-19. The sequenced material came from peripheral blood. CDR3 nucleotides: TGTGCCAGCAGCGGTGCAGGGGGCGCATGGGAGACCCAGTACTTC. Protein product: CASSGAGGAWETQYF.